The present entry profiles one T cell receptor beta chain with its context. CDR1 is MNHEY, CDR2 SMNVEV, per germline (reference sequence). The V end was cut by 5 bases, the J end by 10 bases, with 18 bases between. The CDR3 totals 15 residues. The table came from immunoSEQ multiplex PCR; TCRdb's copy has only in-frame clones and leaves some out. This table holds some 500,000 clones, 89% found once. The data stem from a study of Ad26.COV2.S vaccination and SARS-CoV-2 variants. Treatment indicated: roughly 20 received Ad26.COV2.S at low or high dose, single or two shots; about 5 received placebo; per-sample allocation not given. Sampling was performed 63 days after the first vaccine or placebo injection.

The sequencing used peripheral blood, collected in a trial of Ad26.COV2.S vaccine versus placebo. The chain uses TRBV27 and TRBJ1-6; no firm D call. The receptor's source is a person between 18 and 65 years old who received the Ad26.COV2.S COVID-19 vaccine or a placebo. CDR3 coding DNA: TGTGCCAGCAGTCTGGGTTTTGGTGGGGTATCACCCCTCCACTTT. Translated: CASSLGFGGVSPLHF.